This T cell receptor beta chain derives from a study of cytomegalovirus exposure and HLA in healthy donors. Study background: An analysis done earlier identified more than 100 million unique TCR beta sequences from about 180 million T cells. Study findings and constraints: Presence/absence analyses assumed roughly uniform sequencing depth across donors, which may not hold.

The study ran its PCR with 60 Vbeta and 13 Jbeta primers. The repertoire was sequenced with immunoSEQ multiplex PCR; TCRdb's copy has only in-frame clones and lacks some. The repertoire holds 50,000 to 60,000 clones, with approximately 80% as singletons. CDR1 and CDR2 (germline): SNHLY, FYNNEI. V dropped 6 bases and J dropped 7; count of bases not matched to a gene: 15. The CDR3 runs to 15 residues. This clone has a single count. The antigen is unknown. Source material: PBMCs. The receptor was derived from a female donor in good health and CMV-seronegative. The rearrangement links TRBV2 to TRBJ2-7; TRBD1 matches at 7 bases. The CDR3, as DNA: TGTGCCAGCAGGGGGTCCATTTCAGGGGGTCAAGAGCAGTACTTC. As protein: CASRGSISGGQEQYF.